What follows is one T cell receptor beta chain and its context. The length of the CDR3 is 12 residues. CDR1 and CDR2 (germline): SGHDN, FVKESK. Trimming shortened V by 4 bases and J by 10 bases, and 12 bases separated the two germline ends. The source of the sample is a study of blood T cell repertoires in COVID-19. Study details: The analysed material was cDNA or gDNA that came from T cells, B-cell-depleted T cells, or PBMCs.

Enrollment of patients from Seattle took place during active infection, with longitudinal follow-up. In the authors' workflow: Reference gene primer amplification in the assay estimated nucleated cell counts. Assay used: immunoSEQ multiplex PCR; TCRdb lists only in-frame clones, some missing. Clonal size and the V and J genes are those of that table, whereas D and trimming came from the DNA. There are 300,000 to 400,000 clones in the sample; 70% to 90% occur only once, and about 2.3% lies in the top ten. This receptor was identified in a woman aged 55-70 years with COVID-19, enrolled during active disease. Sequenced: peripheral blood. J is TRBJ2-3 and V is TRBV14, with D perhaps TRBD2 (6 bases). The DNA for the CDR3 is TGTGCCAGCAGCCGTCTGGCGGGGCCGCAGTATTTT. It yields the protein CASSRLAGPQYF.